The present T cell receptor (beta chain) was sequenced within a study of OX40 agonist ivuxolimab in advanced cancers. Study context: Recorded diagnoses for dose-escalation patients were hepatocellular carcinoma, melanoma, renal cell or head and neck cancer.

Regarding the study as a whole: The study found that CD8+ T cells averaged more expanded clones than CD4+. It was also the case that some nonresponders had low normalized T-cell clonal expansion. The study did not work out the antigen specificity of the expanded peripheral T cells.

Method: immunoSEQ multiplex PCR; TCRdb's copy keeps in-frame clones and lacks some. The sample holds tens of thousands of clones, around 89% seen once. To note about this clone: What it recognizes is unknown.

This sequence was found in an adult with an advanced solid tumor such as melanoma, head and neck, liver or kidney cancer. The specimen comprised CD4+ or CD8+ T cells sorted from blood, sampled in a trial of the OX40 agonist ivuxolimab.

CDR3 DNA: TGTGCCAGCAGTTTCCAGGGCGGCCCAACTAATGAAAAACTGTTTTTT. This sequence encodes CASSFQGGPTNEKLFF. The chain employs TRBV28 and TRBJ1-4; perhaps TRBD1 as D (5 bases). CDR3 length: 16 residues. CDR1 MDHEN and CDR2 SYDVKM come from the germline V gene. V was trimmed by 3 bases and J by 0 bases, leaving 11 bases between them.